Included here is one T cell receptor (beta chain) sequence, with context. CDR3 length: 16 amino acids. CDR1 is MNHEY, CDR2 SVGAGI, per germline. Trimming removed 0 bases from V and 7 bases from J; junction bases left unmatched: 9. This specimen comes from a study of blood T cell repertoires in COVID-19. Per the original data handling: Scientists estimated how many nucleated cells there were by amplifying reference gene primers. Profiling relied on immunoSEQ multiplex PCR, and the TCRdb table lists in-frame clones only, not all of them. Clonal size and the V and J genes are those of that table, whereas D and trimming came from the DNA. The sample gives about 200,000 clones, 85% to 90% of which show up once; about 1.3% is in the top ten.

Sequenced input: PBMCs or T cells enriched from blood (not recorded which). The rearrangement links TRBV6-5 to TRBJ2-1, with 7 bases fitting TRBD1. The sequence was obtained from a man aged 25 to 45 who had recovered from COVID-19. In DNA form, the CDR3 reads TGTGCCAGCAGTTACTCATGGACAGGTATCGCTAATGAGCAGTTCTTC. Encoded protein: CASSYSWTGIANEQFF.